This is a list of T cell receptor beta chains from one sample in a study of neoadjuvant anti-PD-1 for oral cavity cancer. The repertoire was sequenced with immunoSEQ multiplex PCR; TCRdb's copy has only in-frame clones and lacks some. The sample carries 50,000 to 65,000 clones, approximately 80% recorded once. The input for sequencing was PBMCs, taken before nivolumab (anti-PD-1) treatment. The receptors derive from a person aged 35 to 85 with oral cavity squamous cell carcinoma. Both conserved end residues are part of each CDR3. Fields, in order: CDR3 DNA, CDR3 protein, V gene, clone size, D gene, J gene. D genes are given only for firm matches. Some rows have no size entry. The others give once, few or many, or a class for an expanded clone.

TGTGCCAGCAGCGTAGGTAGTTCCAATGAGCAGTTCTTC	CASSVGSSNEQFF	TRBV9	-	-	TRBJ2-1
TGTGCCAGCAGCCCTGAATTGCGGCTCACTGAAGCTTTCTTT	CASSPELRLTEAFF	TRBV5-8	few	-	TRBJ1-1
TGTGCCAGCAGCTTGCTTGGAGGGCAAAACACCATATATTTT	CASSLLGGQNTIYF	TRBV5-8	-	-	TRBJ1-3
TGTGCCAGCAGTTGGGACCGGGCCAAGATGAACACTGAAGCTTTCTTT	CASSWDRAKMNTEAFF	TRBV27	-	-	TRBJ1-1
TGTGCCAGCAGCCAAGATCTTCCAAGGGGGGCTGGTGACAATGAGCAGTTCTTC	CASSQDLPRGAGDNEQFF	TRBV14	-	-	TRBJ2-1
TGTGCCAGTCAGTCCGGGACTAGCGGGAGAGATGAGCAGTTCTTC	CASQSGTSGRDEQFF	TRBV19	-	TRBD2	TRBJ2-1
TGTGCCAGCAGCTTGGTACAGGGCGATGGCTACACCTTC	CASSLVQGDGYTF	TRBV5-4	-	-	TRBJ1-2
TGTGCCTGGAGTGTTCAGGATCATCAGCCCCAGCATTTT	CAWSVQDHQPQHF	TRBV30	-	-	TRBJ1-5
TGCGCCAGCAGCCCGGGAGGGTTCCGGGAGCAGTTCTTC	CASSPGGFREQFF	TRBV5-1	-	TRBD2	TRBJ2-1
TGTGCCAGCAGCTTGCTAGCGGGAGGGGCCTACAATGAGCAGTTCTTC	CASSLLAGGAYNEQFF	TRBV7-6	-	TRBD2	TRBJ2-1
TGCGCCAGCAGCTTGGGAAACAGGGCAGATACGCAGTATTTT	CASSLGNRADTQYF	TRBV5-1	-	-	TRBJ2-3
TGTGCCAGCAGTGACCCGGGGCAGGGGTTCACTGAAGCTTTCTTT	CASSDPGQGFTEAFF	TRBV25-1	-	-	TRBJ1-1
TGTGCCTGGAGTCCAGGACGGAGCTCTGGAAACACCATATATTTT	CAWSPGRSSGNTIYF	TRBV30	-	-	TRBJ1-3
TGTGCCAGCAGGGTTAGCGGGGGCTCAGATACGCAGTATTTT	CASRVSGGSDTQYF	TRBV6-4	-	TRBD2	TRBJ2-3
TGTGCCAGCAGCGTAGGGGGGGCAGGCCCAGGCTACACCTTC	CASSVGGAGPGYTF	TRBV9	-	-	TRBJ1-2
TGTGCCAGCAGCCCCGGGACAGGCCATAGGGAGACCCAGTACTTC	CASSPGTGHRETQYF	TRBV7-2	-	TRBD1	TRBJ2-5
TGTGCCAGCAGCGGAATCAGGGATTCACCCCTCCACTTT	CASSGIRDSPLHF	TRBV9	-	-	TRBJ1-6